What follows are 20 T cell receptor beta chains derived from one specimen sequenced in a study of blood T cell repertoires in COVID-19. Method: immunoSEQ multiplex PCR; TCRdb's copy keeps in-frame clones and lacks some. The table lists around 140,000 clones, over 60% of them singletons, with over 4% in the top ten. The sample was peripheral blood. These receptors all come from a woman at least 80 years old with active or convalescent COVID-19.

The V call is TRBV30, the J call TRBJ1-2; D gene ambiguous. Germline lookup yields CDR1 GTSNPN and CDR2 SVGIG (reference sequence). The CDR3 spans 14 residues. V shed 1 base and J shed 5 bases, with 14 bases lying between them. The CDR3 loop reads CAWSAAGFLYGYTF. The CDR3, as DNA: TGTGCCTGGAGTGCTGCGGGCTTCCTATATGGCTACACCTTC.

This chain connects TRBV18 to TRBJ1-4; 9 nucleotides line up with TRBD1. The germline gives CDR1 KGHSH, CDR2 LQKENI. The V gene end was trimmed by 1 base and the J gene end by 5 bases; junction bases not matched to a gene: 5. CDR3 length: 16 amino acids. The CDR3 nucleotides read TGTGCCAGCTCACCACGGTTAGGACAGGGGAATGAAAAACTGTTTTTT. This codes for CASSPRLGQGNEKLFF.

V and J are TRBV11-3 and TRBJ1-5; 7 positions match TRBD1. V dropped 6 bases and J dropped 2; count of bases not matched to a gene: 16. Germline-derived CDR1 and CDR2 are SGHNT and YENEEA. The CDR3 extends over 18 amino acids. Here the CDR3 DNA reads TGTGCCAGCAGTTCTTGTAAGACCGGGACAGCTGGCAATCAGCCCCAGCATTTT. It codes for CASSSCKTGTAGNQPQHF.

The chain links TRBV6-5 to TRBJ2-7; 7 bases are shared with TRBD1. The germline V gene has CDR1 MNHEY and CDR2 SVGAGI. Germline trimming cut 6 bases from V and 5 bases from J; bases unmatched to any gene: 13. This CDR3 contains 15 residues. The CDR3 is CASRGVGGFSNEQYF. In nucleotides, the CDR3 is TGTGCCAGCAGGGGCGTAGGGGGCTTTAGCAACGAGCAGTACTTC.

There are a few counts of this clone. The chain has TRBV19 and TRBJ1-2; 8 positions match TRBD1. The length of the CDR3 is 15 residues. CDR1 LNHDA and CDR2 SQIVND come from the germline V gene (reference sequence). Trimming at V came to 2 bases and at J to 8 bases, leaving 10 bases not matched to a gene. For the CDR3, the DNA is TGTGCCAGTAGTATAATATCTCAGGGGGCGTCCGGCTACACCTTC. Protein product: CASSIISQGASGYTF.

The chain carries TRBV4-3 and TRBJ1-6; tentatively, D is TRBD1 (5 bases). CDR3 size: 15 residues. Germline-derived CDR1 and CDR2 are LGHNA and YSLEER. V gave up 0 bases and J gave up 10 bases, with 13 bases separating them. Here the CDR3 reads CASSQDRQGLSPLHF. DNA for the CDR3: TGCGCCAGCAGCCAAGATCGGCAGGGATTATCACCCCTCCACTTT.

The CDR3 protein is CATSRDQDYEQYF. As DNA, the CDR3 is TGTGCCACCAGCAGAGATCAGGATTACGAGCAGTACTTC. The chain recombines TRBV15 with TRBJ2-7; D gene unclear. V lost 0 bases to trimming and J lost 4 bases, with 7 bases between them. The V gene's germline CDR1 is LNHNV and CDR2 YYDKDF (reference sequence). This CDR3 comprises 13 residues.

This clone showed up just a few times. This chain uses TRBV18 with TRBJ2-1; the D gene is possibly TRBD1 (6 bases). V was pared by 4 bases and J by 8 bases, with 21 bases between. CDR1 is KGHSH, CDR2 LQKENI, per germline. The CDR3 length is 16 residues. The DNA for the CDR3 is TGTGCCAGCTCACACCTCGAGCCAGGGGTAGGCCATGAGCAGTTCTTC. This translates into CASSHLEPGVGHEQFF. The whole variable domain, remainder taken from reference TRBV18 and TRBJ2-1, is NAGVMQNPRHLVRRRGQEARLRCSPMKGHSHVYWYRQLPEEGLKFMVYLQKENIIDESGMPKERFSAEFPKEGPSILRIQQVVRGDSAAYFCASSHLEPGVGHEQFFGPGTRLTVL.

The chain joins TRBV18 to TRBJ1-1, with 9 nucleotides matching TRBD1. The CDR3 has 12 residues. J lost 6 bases, V lost 6 bases, and 2 bases had no gene match. CDR1 and CDR2 (germline): KGHSH, LQKENI. CDR3 bases: TGTGCCAGCTCGCGGGACAGGGCTGAAGCTTTCTTT. Translating it yields CASSRDRAEAFF.

This chain links TRBV9 with TRBJ2-3, with 9 bases aligning to TRBD2. The CDR3 spans 17 residues. Germline V gene data show CDR1 as SGDLS and CDR2 as YYNGEE. V lost 0 bases and J lost 5; bases outside the gene matches: 10. CDR3 loop: CASSVDGSGGLLDTQYF. The CDR3 DNA follows: TGTGCCAGCAGCGTAGATGGTAGCGGGGGTTTGTTAGATACGCAGTATTTT.

The chain has TRBV2 and TRBJ2-3; 10 bases are shared with TRBD2. Germline V CDR1 and CDR2: SNHLY, FYNNEI. The CDR3 has 18 amino acids. Unmatched junction bases numbered 12, after V lost 3 bases and J lost 3 bases. The CDR3 here is CASSESGGASIRTDTQYF. Written as DNA, the CDR3 is TGTGCCAGCAGTGAGAGCGGGGGGGCCAGTATCCGGACAGATACGCAGTATTTT.

The gene calls are TRBV3-1 (or the pseudogene TRBV3-2) and TRBJ1-6; D gene unclear. The V end lost 0 bases, the J end lost 8 bases, and 8 bases lay between the germline ends. The CDR3 totals 14 residues. Germline loops: CDR1 LGHDT, CDR2 YNNKEL (reference sequence). The CDR3: CASSQDFTYSPLHF. DNA of the CDR3: TGTGCCAGCAGCCAAGATTTTACTTATTCACCCCTCCACTTT.

With regard to this clone: One end of the junction varies from germline; a read error may be responsible. This sequence joins TRBV6-1 and TRBJ1-4; D is undetermined. The CDR3 is 15 amino acids. Per the germline V gene, CDR1 is MNHNS and CDR2 is SASEGT. As DNA, the CDR3 is TGTGCCAACAGTGAGACGCGGGCAACTAATGAAAAACTGTTTTTT. The encoded protein is CANSETRATNEKLFF.

The chain joins TRBV20-1 to TRBJ2-5; 9 nucleotides agree with TRBD2. J was trimmed by 4 bases and V by 3 bases; bases with no gene match: 9. The CDR3 has 15 amino acids. The germline V gene encodes CDR1 DFQATT and CDR2 SNEGSKA (reference sequence). Here the CDR3 DNA reads TGCAGTGCTAGTCTCGCGGGGGGGCTCGGAGAGACCCAGTACTTC. This translates into CSASLAGGLGETQYF.

A few counts support this clone. V is TRBV7-9 and J is TRBJ2-2, with a possible D match to TRBD2 (6 bases). V gave up 4 bases and J gave up 6 bases, with 18 bases separating them. There are 16 residues in the CDR3. From germline, CDR1 is SEHNR and CDR2 FQNEAQ (reference sequence). DNA for the CDR3: TGTGCCAGCAGCTCCACCGTCCTAGCGTGGGCCGGGGAGCTGTTTTTT. Encoded protein: CASSSTVLAWAGELFF. The whole variable domain, remainder taken from reference TRBV7-9 and TRBJ2-2, is DTGVSQNPRHKITKRGQNVTFRCDPISEHNRLYWYRQTLGQGPEFLTYFQNEAQLEKSRLLSDRFSAERPKGSFSTLEIQRTEQGDSAMYLCASSSTVLAWAGELFFGEGSRLTVL.

This chain links TRBV19 with TRBJ1-1; 10 bases map to TRBD1. Looked up from germline, CDR1 is LNHDA and CDR2 is SQIVND (reference sequence). The CDR3 is 15 amino acids. With 4 bases clipped from V and 6 bases from J, the junction kept 8 bases outside the gene matches. The CDR3 region has the DNA TGTGCCAGTAGTAGGGGACAGGGGTTGTTAGCTGAAGCTTTCTTT. Protein sequence: CASSRGQGLLAEAFF.

A note on this clone: One junction end disagrees with the germline gene, perhaps due to a read error. The chain uses TRBV5-1 and TRBJ1-1; D perhaps matches TRBD1 (6 bases). CDR1 SGHRS and CDR2 YFSETQ come from the germline V gene. This CDR3 region has 14 residues. CDR3 in DNA: TGCGCCAGCAGTTTGGACAGTTCGAACACTGAAGCTTTCTTT. Encoded protein: CASSLDSSNTEAFF. The full variable domain, in which reference TRBV5-1 and TRBJ1-1 provide the parts outside the CDR3, is KAGVTQTPRYLIKTRGQQVTLSCSPISGHRSVSWYQQTPGQGLQFLFEYFSETQRNKGNFPGRFSGRQFSNSRSEMNVSTLELGDSALYLCASSLDSSNTEAFFGQGTRLTVV.

The table lists this clone with a count of one. Given a much more abundant clone one base away, this may be a read error. J is TRBJ2-7 and V is TRBV11-1; no firm D call. The germline gives CDR1 SGHAT, CDR2 FQDESV (reference sequence). The CDR3 runs to 11 residues. The V gene lost 3 bases and the J gene lost 2 bases, with 2 bases spanning the gap. DNA of the CDR3: TGTGCCAGCAGCTTCACCTACGAGCAGTACTTC. This sequence encodes CASSFTYEQYF.

The chain combines TRBV7-9 with TRBJ1-2; 10 bases match TRBD1. The V gene's germline CDR1 is SEHNR and CDR2 FQNEAQ (reference sequence). V trimming: 6 bases; J trimming: 7 bases; junction bases outside the gene matches: 5. CDR3 length: 13 residues. The CDR3: CASSTGQGSGYTF. DNA for the CDR3: TGTGCCAGCAGTACGGGACAGGGGAGTGGCTACACCTTC.

V usage is TRBV5-5 and J usage is TRBJ1-2; D is possibly TRBD1 (6 bases). The CDR3 is 16 amino acids. Germline loops: CDR1 SGHKS, CDR2 YYEKEE (reference sequence). Trimming took off 4 bases at V and 2 bases at J, with 18 bases between the two ends. This CDR3 is CASSATGVGFNYGYTF. The CDR3 region has the DNA TGTGCCAGCAGCGCGACAGGTGTTGGGTTCAACTATGGCTACACCTTC.